This T cell receptor (beta chain) was sequenced during a study of CD8 T cells in Susac syndrome. This CDR3 has 16 residues. After removal of 2 bases from V and 3 bases from J, the junction contained 7 bases not matched to a gene. Germline V CDR1 and CDR2: LGHNA, YSLEER. Random hexamers were used to reverse transcribe an amount of roughly 0.5 to 1 ug RNA. TCRdb re-analysed the immunoSEQ multiplex PCR reads in MiXCR, keeping a single row per CDR3 protein. In the table there are over 150,000 distinct CDR3 sequences, roughly 92% of which are singletons. From blood CD8+ and CD4+ T cells, TCR beta sequences were generated.

This receptor was identified in a human donor with multiple sclerosis. V usage is TRBV4-3 and J usage is TRBJ2-3, with 8 bases aligning to TRBD1. Material: CD4+ T cells from PBMCs. The CDR3 DNA is TGCGCCAGCAGCCAACGCCGGACAGGGAGTACAGATACGCAGTATTTT. Translation gives CASSQRRTGSTDTQYF.